The entry below gives a single T cell receptor (beta chain) sequence along with its context. This entry belongs to a study of blood T cell repertoires in COVID-19. Study-wide background: The United States, Italy and Spain provided the acute and convalescent COVID-19 samples. Nucleic acid was either cDNA or gDNA, and it came from T cells, B-cell-depleted T cells, or PBMCs.

Original processing methods: Reference gene primer amplification gave nucleated cell count estimates. Assay used: immunoSEQ multiplex PCR; TCRdb lists only in-frame clones, some missing. D and trimming were read from the DNA, whereas the V and J calls and clone size are those reported in that table. The data contain about 87,000 clones, around 81% of them singletons. This receptor was identified in a woman aged 65 to 85 with acute or convalescent COVID-19. Specimen: peripheral blood.

The CDR3 protein is CASSLGTGFEKLFF. In DNA, the CDR3 is TGTGCCAGCTCACTGGGGACAGGGTTTGAAAAACTGTTTTTT. The chain uses TRBV18 and TRBJ1-4, with 9 bases aligning to TRBD1. Losses at the gene ends were 4 bases for V and 7 bases for J; bases not matched to a gene: 4. Germline CDR1 and CDR2: KGHSH and LQKENI. The CDR3 is 14 amino acids.